These 10 T cell receptor beta chains originate from one sample sequenced in a study of neoadjuvant anti-PD-1 for oral cavity cancer. Libraries were prepared by immunoSEQ multiplex PCR; TCRdb keeps only in-frame clonotypes and omits some of them. The table shows thousands of clones, with less than 50% occurring only once. Sample: tumor tissue, taken before nivolumab (anti-PD-1) treatment. These receptors were obtained from a person aged 35 to 85 with oral cavity squamous cell carcinoma.

V gene TRBV28 combines with J gene TRBJ1-1; 7 nucleotides match TRBD1. This CDR3 is 12 amino acids long. Germline lookup yields CDR1 MDHEN and CDR2 SYDVKM. The junction had 6 bases not matched to a gene; V was cut back by 3 bases and J by 11 bases. The DNA for the CDR3 is TGTGCCAGCAGTTTTAGGGGGCTGAGGGCTTTCTTT. The encoded protein is CASSFRGLRAFF.

The chain employs TRBV7-9 and TRBJ1-2, with D perhaps matching TRBD1 (5 bases). The CDR3 is 14 residues long. CDR1 is SEHNR and CDR2 is FQNEAQ in the germline V gene (reference sequence). V lost 3 bases, J lost 4 bases, and 12 bases lay in between. In DNA, the CDR3 is TGTGCCAGCAGCTTGCCAGGGCTTAGCTATGGCTACACCTTC. It encodes CASSLPGLSYGYTF.

V usage is TRBV4-1 and J usage is TRBJ1-6; weak D call: TRBD1 (5 bases). The germline CDR1 and CDR2 sequences are MGHRA and YSYEKL. The germline V and J ends were trimmed by 4 bases and 7 bases, with 17 bases remaining between them. The CDR3 is 16 amino acids. CDR3 in amino acids: CASSREGRALNSPLHF. For the CDR3, the DNA is TGCGCCAGCAGCCGAGAGGGGCGCGCACTAAATTCACCCCTCCACTTT.

This clone is classed as medium-sized. The chain joins TRBV2 to TRBJ1-2, with D unclear. The ends were cut back, 2 bases at V and 2 bases at J, with 6 bases in the middle. The CDR3 loop spans 13 amino acids. Germline CDR1 SNHLY, CDR2 FYNNEI. CDR3 protein: CASSEQLNYGYTF. In DNA, the CDR3 is TGTGCCAGCAGTGAACAATTAAACTATGGCTACACCTTC.

This clone occurred a few times. This sequence joins TRBV27 and TRBJ1-6, with D perhaps matching TRBD1 (5 bases). Per germline, CDR1 MNHEY and CDR2 SMNVEV (reference sequence). The CDR3 loop spans 15 amino acids. V was pared by 0 bases and J by 7 bases, with 10 bases between. The CDR3 spells CASSLSPRQNSPLHF. CDR3 DNA: TGTGCCAGCAGTTTATCGCCAAGACAGAATTCACCCCTCCACTTT.

This clone was seen a handful of times. This sequence joins TRBV5-5 and TRBJ2-7; D is ambiguous. Germline values: CDR1 SGHKS, CDR2 YYEKEE (reference sequence). V was pared by 4 bases and J by 3 bases, with 5 bases between. This CDR3 is 11 amino acids long. The CDR3 loop is CASSLGYEQYF. DNA for the CDR3: TGTGCCAGCAGCCTTGGCTACGAGCAGTACTTC.

V and J are TRBV2 and TRBJ1-1; a possible D gene is TRBD1 (5 bases). The ends were cut back, 6 bases at V and 3 bases at J, with 11 bases in the middle. Germline CDR1 SNHLY, CDR2 FYNNEI. The length of the CDR3 is 13 residues. CDR3 residues: CASRGDSHTEAFF. CDR3 nucleotides: TGTGCCAGCAGAGGAGACAGCCACACTGAAGCTTTCTTT. The whole variable domain, remainder taken from reference TRBV2 and TRBJ1-1, is EPEVTQTPSHQVTQMGQEVILRCVPISNHLYFYWYRQILGQKVEFLVSFYNNEISEKSEIFDDQFSVERPDGSNFTLKIRSTKLEDSAMYFCASRGDSHTEAFFGQGTRLTVV.

V and J are TRBV4-2 and TRBJ1-1, with a possible D match to TRBD1 (6 bases). Trimming left V 3 bases short and J 0 bases short, with 14 bases between. Germline V CDR1 and CDR2: LGHNA, YNFKEQ. This CDR3 comprises 16 residues. CDR3 nucleotide sequence: TGTGCCAGCAGCCACCCCAAGGGGGGAATGAACACTGAAGCTTTCTTT. This encodes CASSHPKGGMNTEAFF.

The rearrangement uses TRBV19 and TRBJ2-1; D ambiguous. Germline CDR1 and CDR2: LNHDA and SQIVND (reference sequence). Trimming removed 1 base at V and 5 bases at J, with 6 bases between. The CDR3 loop spans 13 amino acids. The CDR3 is CASSIGPNNEQFF. The CDR3 DNA reads as TGTGCCAGTAGTATAGGGCCCAACAATGAGCAGTTCTTC.

Only a few counts were recorded for this clone. This chain uses TRBV15 with TRBJ1-1; D remains ambiguous. This CDR3 is built from 13 residues. CDR1 is LNHNV, CDR2 YYDKDF, per germline (reference sequence). V lost 4 bases and J 4 bases, leaving 10 bases between the germline ends. The DNA of the CDR3 is TGTGCCACCAGCAAAGAAGTCGGCACTGAAGCTTTCTTT. Protein: CATSKEVGTEAFF.